This T cell receptor (beta chain) was recorded in a study of cytomegalovirus exposure and HLA in healthy donors. Points from the study as a whole: Cytomegalovirus association was listed for under 200 TCR beta chains. Prior analysis indicated that the majority of TCR beta V segments exhibited productivity approximately 87% or approximately 30% of the time.

With respect to this clone: Antigen specificity is unknown.

Vbeta (60) and Jbeta (13) primers were used in the PCR. Methods used by the authors: Later analysis identified roughly 84 million unique TCR beta chains, around 10 million shared. Assay: immunoSEQ multiplex PCR; the TCRdb copy retains only in-frame clones and omits some. The V and J calls and clone size come from that table; D and trimming were worked out from the DNA. Of 170,000 or so clones in the sample, roughly four fifths are singletons; the top ten hold more than 1.5%. The CDR3 loop spans 15 amino acids. The V gene's germline CDR1 is MNHEY and CDR2 SVGAGI. The ends were cut back, 6 bases at V and 4 bases at J, with 16 bases in the middle.

Material for sequencing was PBMCs. This TCR derives from a man between 45 and 60 years old in good health and CMV-seronegative. The chain is built from TRBV6-5 and TRBJ1-5, with TRBD1 as a possible D gene (6 bases). The CDR3 DNA follows: TGTGCCAGCAGGAAAGACAGGCGTCTTAATCAGCCCCAGCATTTT. Residues: CASRKDRRLNQPQHF.